Below are 21 T cell receptor beta chains sequenced from a single sample in a study of blood T cell repertoires in COVID-19. Method: immunoSEQ multiplex PCR; TCRdb's copy keeps in-frame clones and lacks some. The table records under 130,000 clones, approximately 80% of them present only once. The sample was peripheral blood. The receptors come from a human donor in a cohort sampled during active COVID-19.

V and J are TRBV12-3 or TRBV12-4 and TRBJ1-2; possibly TRBD1 for D (6 bases). Between the trimmed V and J ends, which lost 3 bases and 8 bases, there was a span of 13 bases. CDR3 length equals 13 residues. In DNA form, the CDR3 reads TGTGCCAGCAGTTTCTCAGGGGCAGGGGGCTACACCTTC. This codes for CASSFSGAGGYTF.

The chain employs TRBV27 and TRBJ1-1; D is possibly TRBD1 (5 bases). The CDR3 is 14 residues long. V dropped 8 bases and J dropped 7 bases, with 20 bases sitting between them. Germline CDR1 reads MNHEY; CDR2 reads SMNVEV (reference sequence). CDR3 nucleotide sequence: TGTGCCAGCTACCGAAGTCAGGGCTGGGGTGAAGCTTTCTTT. Encoded protein: CASYRSQGWGEAFF.

The chain uses TRBV5-6 and TRBJ2-5; 9 positions agree with TRBD1. V trimming: 4 bases; J trimming: 2 bases; junction bases outside the gene matches: 6. CDR1 is SGHDT and CDR2 is YYEEEE in the germline V gene. The CDR3 runs to 15 residues. The CDR3, as DNA: TGTGCCAGCAGCGACACCGGACAGGGGCAAGAGACCCAGTACTTC. This gives the protein CASSDTGQGQETQYF.

The V gene is TRBV19, the J gene TRBJ1-1; D unclear. The CDR3 length is 11 residues. V gave up 7 bases and J gave up 5 bases, with 8 bases separating them. Looked up from germline, CDR1 is LNHDA and CDR2 is SQIVND (reference sequence). The CDR3 sequence: CASIYRTEAFF. In DNA, the CDR3 is TGTGCCAGTATCTACAGAACTGAAGCTTTCTTT.

The chain employs TRBV5-4 and TRBJ2-6, with TRBD1 as a possible D gene (6 bases). There are 15 residues in the CDR3. The V end lost 4 bases, the J end lost 0 bases, and 8 bases lay between the germline ends. Germline V gives CDR1 SGHNT, CDR2 YYREEE (reference sequence). CDR3 sequence reads: CASSAQGSGANVLTF. The CDR3 bases are TGTGCCAGCAGCGCACAGGGCTCTGGGGCCAACGTCCTGACTTTC.

The chain is built from TRBV10-3 and TRBJ1-2, with TRBD1 identical over 8 bases. CDR3 length equals 16 residues. Germline CDR1 reads ENHRY; CDR2 reads SYGVKD. Trimming took 3 bases from V and 7 from J; bases not matched to a gene: 13. CDR3: CAISDTAGRGHGGYTF. The CDR3 nucleotides read TGTGCCATCAGTGATACCGCCGGCAGGGGGCATGGTGGCTACACCTTC.

V is TRBV18 and J is TRBJ1-4, with TRBD1 matching over 9 bases. Germline lookup yields CDR1 KGHSH and CDR2 LQKENI. The CDR3 is 15 residues long. Trimming at V came to 6 bases and at J to 3 bases, leaving 5 bases not matched to a gene. The chain's CDR3 is CASSVGQGPNEKLFF. The CDR3 bases are TGTGCCAGCTCGGTTGGACAGGGGCCTAATGAAAAACTGTTTTTT.

The CDR3 DNA reads TGCGCCAGTCAGGGGTCCGGGGAGCTGTTTTTT. It codes for CASQGSGELFF. The chain combines TRBV10-1 with TRBJ2-2, with D possibly being TRBD1 (6 bases). The V end was cut by 9 bases, the J end by 6 bases, with 8 bases between. The CDR3 consists of 11 residues. Germline V gene sequence: CDR1 WNHNN, CDR2 SYGVQD (reference sequence).

The gene calls are TRBV3-1 (or the pseudogene TRBV3-2) and TRBJ2-2; D is ambiguous. The CDR3 spans 16 residues. Germline CDR1 reads LGHDT; CDR2 reads YNNKEL (reference sequence). V lost 3 bases and J lost 0, with 11 bases in between. CDR3 region: CASSQSVLANTGELFF. Here the CDR3 DNA reads TGTGCCAGCAGCCAGTCGGTCCTCGCGAACACCGGGGAGCTGTTTTTT.

The chain couples TRBV11-2 to TRBJ2-6; possibly TRBD2 for D (6 bases). Germline CDR1 is SGHAT and CDR2 is FQNNGV. V was shortened by 5 bases and J by 4 bases, with 9 bases between the two germline ends. The length of the CDR3 is 14 residues. The CDR3: CASSVGGGANVLTF. The DNA of the CDR3 is TGTGCCAGCAGCGTAGGAGGGGGGGCCAACGTCCTGACTTTC. The complete variable domain, with remaining parts taken from reference TRBV11-2 and TRBJ2-6, reads EAGVAQSPRYKIIEKRQSVAFWCNPISGHATLYWYQQILGQGPKLLIQFQNNGVVDDSQLPKDRFSAERLKGVDSTLKIQPAKLEDSAVYLCASSVGGGANVLTFGAGSRLTVL.

The chain joins TRBV7-2 to TRBJ2-2; 10 bases align to TRBD1. Unmatched junction bases numbered 6, after V lost 1 base and J lost 4 bases. Per germline, CDR1 SGHTA and CDR2 FQGNSA. The CDR3 runs 17 residues. The CDR3, as DNA: TGTGCCAGCAGCTTAGGGTTGTGGACAGGGGGCACCGGGGAGCTGTTTTTT. It translates to CASSLGLWTGGTGELFF.

J is TRBJ2-2 and V is TRBV5-6, with a weak D call TRBD1 (5 bases). Trimming stripped 2 bases from V and 1 base from J, with 6 bases between. The CDR3 length is 14 residues. Per germline, CDR1 SGHDT and CDR2 YYEEEE. CDR3 loop: CASSFDRNTGELFF. The CDR3 DNA reads as TGTGCCAGCAGCTTCGACAGGAACACCGGGGAGCTGTTTTTT.

The genes are TRBV19 and TRBJ2-2; D gene uncertain. This CDR3 comprises 16 residues. Looked up from germline, CDR1 is LNHDA and CDR2 is SQIVND (reference sequence). V was trimmed by 6 bases and J by 7 bases, leaving 21 bases between them. The CDR3 sequence: CASSLKSQVVVGELFF. The DNA of the CDR3 is TGTGCCAGTAGCCTCAAAAGCCAGGTAGTTGTCGGGGAGCTGTTTTTT.

This chain uses TRBV7-9 with TRBJ2-4; 12 nucleotides match TRBD1. The germline CDR1 and CDR2 sequences are SEHNR and FQNEAQ (reference sequence). This CDR3 spans 18 amino acids. J was trimmed by 4 bases and V by 6 bases; bases with no gene match: 13. CDR3 loop: CASRPPGTGGDLKNIQYF. The CDR3 DNA reads as TGTGCCAGCAGGCCCCCCGGGACAGGGGGCGACTTAAAAAACATTCAGTACTTC.

The chain is built from TRBV12-3 or TRBV12-4 and TRBJ2-1, with a possible D match to TRBD1 (6 bases). V gave up 6 bases and J gave up 8 bases, with 14 bases separating them. The CDR3 is 13 residues long. The DNA of the CDR3 is TGTGCCAGCAGACTACAGGGTAGGGATGAGCAGTTCTTC. Translating it yields CASRLQGRDEQFF.

V is TRBV7-9 and J is TRBJ2-3; perhaps TRBD2 as D (5 bases). CDR1 is SEHNR and CDR2 is FQNEAQ in the germline V gene (reference sequence). V was clipped by 4 bases and J by 3 bases, with 14 bases between them. The CDR3 sequence is 15 residues long. The CDR3 nucleotides are TGTGCCAGCAGCTCACCGGGATTGAGTACAGATACGCAGTATTTT. This translates into CASSSPGLSTDTQYF.

This clone has a handful of counts. The CDR3 protein is CASSPGTGGAQPQHF. CDR3 coding DNA: TGTGCCAGCAGTCCCGGGACAGGGGGGGCTCAGCCCCAGCATTTT. This chain uses TRBV6-2 or TRBV6-3 with TRBJ1-5, with 11 bases aligning to TRBD1. The CDR3 totals 15 residues. Unmatched junction bases numbered 6, after V lost 5 bases and J lost 6 bases. In germline, CDR1 is MNHEY, CDR2 SVGEGT.

The chain recombines TRBV6-5 with TRBJ1-1, with a tentative D call TRBD1 (6 bases). Germline V gene data show CDR1 as MNHEY and CDR2 as SVGAGI. This CDR3 spans 14 amino acids. V was trimmed by 7 bases and J by 3 bases, leaving 15 bases between them. CDR3 sequence: CASNRRGWHTEAFF. The CDR3 bases are TGTGCCAGCAACCGCAGGGGCTGGCACACTGAAGCTTTCTTT.

The chain has TRBV6-6 and TRBJ2-3; 8 nucleotides align to TRBD2. J was trimmed by 0 bases and V by 2 bases; bases with no gene match: 1. The V gene's germline CDR1 is MNHNY and CDR2 SVGAGI (reference sequence). The CDR3 is made up of 15 amino acids. The CDR3 DNA reads as TGTGCCAGCAGTTACACGGGGGGGAGCACAGATACGCAGTATTTT. Translation: CASSYTGGSTDTQYF.

The rearrangement links TRBV7-2 to TRBJ1-6; 7 bases match TRBD1. With 4 bases clipped from V and 10 bases from J, the junction kept 7 bases outside the gene matches. In germline, CDR1 is SGHTA, CDR2 FQGNSA. The CDR3 consists of 14 residues. CDR3 residues: CASSSSGTDSPLHF. The CDR3 DNA reads TGTGCCAGCAGCTCCTCCGGGACAGACTCACCCCTCCACTTT.

This chain's CDR3 is CASSLGTGKGYTF. The CDR3 DNA sequence: TGTGCCAGTTCCCTGGGGACAGGGAAAGGCTACACCTTC. The chain links TRBV19 to TRBJ1-2, with 9 bases matching TRBD1. Unmatched junction bases numbered 9, after V lost 8 bases and J lost 8 bases. CDR3 length: 13 residues. Germline V gene sequence: CDR1 LNHDA, CDR2 SQIVND (reference sequence).